These T cell receptor beta chains were read from a single sample in a study of CD8 T cells in ankylosing spondylitis. TCRdb fed the 5' RACE reads into MiXCR, producing one record per CDR3 protein. The profile shows about 240,000 distinct CDR3 sequences, 8% to 9.5% of them singletons. The sequencing sample was made of blood, either unsorted or a sorted T cell fraction (not recorded which). The receptor set was obtained from a male donor with ankylosing spondylitis or in good health (not recorded which). Each CDR3 is given with its conserved first and last residue. A D gene is named only where the DNA matches it firmly. Clone size appears in some rows only: once, few, many, or a class for an expanded clone.

clone size	D gene	V gene	J gene	CDR3 protein	CDR3 DNA
many	.	TRBV3-1	TRBJ1-3	CASSQDVYTSGDGNTIYF	TGTGCCAGCAGCCAAGATGTCTACACCTCCGGGGACGGAAACACCATATATTTT
many	.	TRBV25-1	TRBJ1-4	CASSEGDGAGNEKLFF	TGTGCCAGCAGTGAAGGGGACGGCGCGGGTAATGAAAAACTGTTTTTT
many	TRBD1	TRBV20-1	TRBJ1-2	CSAGTGTNYGYTF	TGCAGTGCTGGGACAGGAACGAACTATGGCTACACCTTC
.	.	TRBV24-1	TRBJ2-1	CATSDSSWNEQFF	TGTGCCACCAGTGATTCCTCGTGGAATGAGCAGTTCTTC
.	TRBD2	TRBV5-1	TRBJ2-7	CASAKGLAGSKEQYF	TGCGCCAGCGCCAAAGGACTAGCGGGGTCTAAAGAGCAGTACTTC
many	.	TRBV24-1	TRBJ1-1	CATSANALNTEAFF	TGTGCCACCAGTGCCAACGCTTTGAACACTGAAGCTTTCTTT
many	.	TRBV30	TRBJ2-3	CAWGPNLADTQYF	TGTGCCTGGGGCCCTAACCTCGCAGATACGCAGTATTTT
many	.	TRBV5-1	TRBJ1-2	CASLPNPANYGYTF	TGCGCCAGCCTCCCTAACCCAGCTAACTATGGCTACACCTTC
many	.	TRBV29-1	TRBJ1-1	CSAEHGQLNTEAFF	TGCAGCGCCGAACACGGACAGCTGAACACTGAAGCTTTCTTT
many	.	TRBV5-6	TRBJ2-7	CASSLAGPDEQYF	TGTGCCAGCAGCTTGGCAGGGCCGGACGAGCAGTACTTC
many	.	TRBV24-1	TRBJ1-2	CATSGRGNYGYTF	TGTGCCACCAGTGGCAGGGGTAACTATGGCTACACCTTC
many	.	TRBV29-1	TRBJ2-1	CSVESREESNEQFF	TGCAGCGTTGAGTCGCGGGAAGAAAGCAATGAGCAGTTCTTC
many	.	TRBV7-8	TRBJ2-2	CASSFTEIYKKNTGELFF	TGTGCCAGCAGCTTTACAGAGATTTACAAGAAGAACACCGGGGAGCTGTTTTTT
many	.	TRBV15	TRBJ2-7	CATSRVGGINEQYF	TGTGCCACCAGCAGAGTCGGGGGAATAAACGAGCAGTACTTC
many	.	TRBV7-3	TRBJ2-7	CASSFALSYEQYF	TGTGCCAGCAGCTTTGCCCTCTCCTACGAGCAGTACTTC
.	.	TRBV3-1	TRBJ2-7	CASSQFEAGTEQYF	TGTGCCAGCAGCCAGTTCGAAGCCGGGACCGAGCAGTACTTC
many	TRBD2	TRBV9	TRBJ2-4	CASSPVGGTSGDIQYF	TGTGCCAGCAGCCCAGTAGGTGGGACTAGCGGGGACATTCAGTACTTC
few	.	TRBV21-1	TRBJ2-1	CASSKISTASGGPQNNEQFF	TGTGCCAGCAGCAAAATTTCCACGGCTAGCGGGGGACCCCAGAATAATGAGCAGTTCTTC
many	.	TRBV12-3/TRBV12-4	TRBJ2-3	CASSLGLATDTQYF	TGTGCCAGCAGCTTAGGATTAGCGACAGATACGCAGTATTTT
many	.	TRBV6-5	TRBJ2-5	CASSYSTGTYQETQYF	TGTGCCAGCAGTTACTCGACCGGGACGTACCAAGAGACCCAGTACTTC
many	.	TRBV6-5	TRBJ2-1	CASSYGAATPNEQFF	TGTGCCAGCAGTTACGGGGCGGCTACCCCCAATGAGCAGTTCTTC
.	TRBD2	TRBV4-1	TRBJ2-2	CASSPRTSGPGELFF	TGCGCCAGCAGCCCCCGGACTAGCGGTCCCGGGGAGCTGTTTTTT
few	.	TRBV4-3	TRBJ1-2	CASSREGNSYGYTF	TGCGCCAGCAGCCGTGAAGGGAACAGCTATGGCTACACCTTC
few	TRBD1	TRBV20-1	TRBJ2-7	CSAFGQGSSYEQYF	TGCAGTGCTTTTGGACAGGGGAGCTCCTACGAGCAGTACTTC
.	TRBD1	TRBV29-1	TRBJ1-1	CSTRTGEASTEAFF	TGCAGCACCCGGACAGGGGAGGCGTCCACTGAAGCTTTCTTT
few	.	TRBV7-8	TRBJ2-2	CASSRPSGGRAYTGELFF	TGTGCCAGCAGCCGGCCCAGTGGGGGGAGAGCCTACACCGGGGAGCTGTTTTTT
once	.	TRBV23-1	TRBJ1-3	CASSQSSVPGNTIYF	TGCGCCAGCAGTCAATCTAGTGTACCTGGAAACACCATATATTTT
many	TRBD1	TRBV6-1	TRBJ2-2	CASSPNRGRTGELFF	TGTGCCAGCAGTCCTAACAGGGGGCGCACCGGGGAGCTGTTTTTT
many	.	TRBV15	TRBJ2-7	CATSRDVGYEQYF	TGTGCCACCAGCAGAGATGTCGGCTACGAGCAGTACTTC
many	TRBD2	TRBV11-2	TRBJ2-7	CASSFGTSGRATWYEQYF	TGTGCCAGCAGCTTTGGGACTAGCGGGAGGGCCACGTGGTACGAGCAGTACTTC
many	.	TRBV11-2	TRBJ2-3	CASSLIGQGSTDTQYF	TGTGCCAGCAGCTTAATAGGGCAGGGTAGCACAGATACGCAGTATTTT
many	.	TRBV7-2	TRBJ2-1	CASSLDVLHLNEQFF	TGTGCCAGCAGCTTAGACGTACTGCATCTCAATGAGCAGTTCTTC
many	.	TRBV20-1	TRBJ1-1	CSASPGPEAFF	TGCAGTGCTAGCCCTGGCCCTGAAGCTTTCTTT
.	TRBD2	TRBV5-5	TRBJ2-1	CASSLASGSFNNEQFF	TGTGCCAGCAGCTTGGCTAGCGGGAGTTTCAACAATGAGCAGTTCTTC
.	TRBD1	TRBV6-5	TRBJ1-2	CASRPGGAGYTF	TGTGCCAGCAGACCAGGGGGCGCTGGCTACACCTTC
few	.	TRBV3-1	TRBJ2-5	CASSLPQGAYETQYF	TGTGCCAGCAGCCTCCCTCAGGGTGCTTACGAGACCCAGTACTTC
many	.	TRBV3-1	TRBJ1-1	CASSQGTLEAEAFF	TGTGCCAGCAGCCAAGGGACATTGGAGGCTGAAGCTTTCTTT
many	TRBD2	TRBV9	TRBJ2-1	CASSATGLDDREQFF	TGTGCCAGCAGCGCCACGGGACTAGACGATCGTGAGCAGTTCTTC
many	.	TRBV7-9	TRBJ2-2	CASSFPQRTGELFF	TGTGCCAGCAGCTTCCCCCAACGCACCGGGGAGCTGTTTTTT
many	.	TRBV12-3/TRBV12-4	TRBJ2-3	CASSYPGHQLLGPSTDTQYF	TGTGCCAGCAGTTACCCGGGACACCAACTTTTGGGTCCTAGCACAGATACGCAGTATTTT
many	.	TRBV19	TRBJ2-7	CASSPRSGGTYEQYF	TGTGCCAGTAGTCCGCGTAGCGGAGGGACCTACGAGCAGTACTTC
many	.	TRBV6-5	TRBJ1-4	CASSYSGETKLFF	TGTGCCAGCAGTTACTCCGGGGAAACAAAACTGTTTTTT
many	.	TRBV6-2/TRBV6-3	TRBJ1-2	CASSYPVNYGYTF	TGTGCCAGCAGTTACCCGGTCAACTATGGCTACACCTTC
.	.	TRBV12-3/TRBV12-4	TRBJ1-2	CASMARVNYGYTF	TGTGCCAGCATGGCCCGGGTCAACTATGGCTACACCTTC
few	TRBD1	TRBV7-9	TRBJ1-2	CASTPGTGPGYTF	TGTGCCAGCACCCCCGGGACAGGGCCTGGCTACACCTTC
many	TRBD1	TRBV14	TRBJ2-7	CASRPTGQATYEQYF	TGTGCCAGCAGACCGACGGGACAGGCAACCTACGAGCAGTACTTC
many	TRBD1	TRBV27	TRBJ2-7	CASSSAGTGPEQYF	TGTGCCAGCAGTTCCGCCGGGACAGGTCCCGAGCAGTACTTC
few	.	TRBV11-2	TRBJ2-3	CASSFAGNTDTQYF	TGTGCCAGCAGCTTCGCAGGGAACACAGATACGCAGTATTTT
.	.	TRBV27	TRBJ2-2	CASSEWLGGELFF	TGTGCCAGCAGTGAATGGTTAGGCGGGGAGCTGTTTTTT
.	.	TRBV7-2	TRBJ2-5	CASSLGVYETQYF	TGTGCCAGCAGCTTGGGAGTATACGAGACCCAGTACTTC
many	.	TRBV5-1	TRBJ1-1	CASSLSRGTEAFF	TGCGCCAGCAGCTTGTCCAGGGGCACTGAAGCTTTCTTT
few	.	TRBV29-1	TRBJ1-1	CSVQPTGTEAFF	TGCAGCGTCCAACCAACGGGGACTGAAGCTTTCTTT
many	.	TRBV5-1	TRBJ2-1	CASSLALGIGYEQFF	TGCGCCAGCAGCTTGGCCTTGGGCATCGGGTATGAGCAGTTCTTC
many	.	TRBV29-1	TRBJ2-5	CSGTRETQYF	TGCAGCGGGACGAGAGAGACCCAGTACTTC
many	.	TRBV11-2	TRBJ2-3	CASSSSLGLARTDTQYF	TGTGCCAGCAGCTCTAGCCTGGGGCTAGCGCGCACAGATACGCAGTATTTT
many	.	TRBV18	TRBJ1-1	CASSPRVGNTEAFF	TGTGCCAGCTCACCCCGGGTGGGGAACACTGAAGCTTTCTTT
.	TRBD2	TRBV5-1	TRBJ2-3	CASSPATSGRADTQYF	TGCGCCAGCAGCCCGGCGACTAGCGGGAGGGCAGATACGCAGTATTTT
many	TRBD2	TRBV7-9	TRBJ2-2	CASNPITGTSGNTGELFF	TGTGCCAGCAACCCAATCACCGGGACTAGCGGAAACACCGGGGAGCTGTTTTTT
many	.	TRBV7-2	TRBJ2-3	CASSFNPADTQYF	TGTGCCAGCAGCTTCAATCCCGCAGATACGCAGTATTTT